This is a list of T cell receptor beta chains from one sample in a study of shared T cell receptors in the human thymus. Using immunoSEQ multiplex PCR, the repertoire was profiled, and TCRdb retains in-frame clones only, with some absent. The sample includes hundreds of thousands of clones, about 90% of them seen just once. In addition, the sample was reused for a study of human thymus T cells.

Source material: thymocytes. The receptors shown here come from a boy under three years old with a congenital heart defect. The CDR3 runs from the conserved cysteine through the conserved F or W. Fields, in order: J gene, V gene, CDR3 length, CDR3 protein.

J gene: TRBJ1-6
V gene: TRBV27
CDR3 length: 15
CDR3 protein: CASSLRDIYNSPLHF

J gene: TRBJ1-2
V gene: TRBV7-4
CDR3 length: 15
CDR3 protein: CASSLFFTEHYGYTF

J gene: TRBJ1-1
V gene: TRBV5-1
CDR3 length: 13
CDR3 protein: CASTQGLDTEAFF

J gene: TRBJ2-4
V gene: TRBV2
CDR3 length: 15
CDR3 protein: CAIGSGSQAKNIQYF

J gene: TRBJ2-5
V gene: TRBV7-3
CDR3 length: 17
CDR3 protein: CASSRGGGSRGPETQYF

J gene: TRBJ1-4
V gene: TRBV5-1
CDR3 length: 13
CDR3 protein: CASRGVINEKLFF

J gene: TRBJ1-6
V gene: TRBV6-5
CDR3 length: 13
CDR3 protein: CASSYRVGSPLHF

J gene: TRBJ1-6
V gene: TRBV7-6
CDR3 length: 17
CDR3 protein: CASSLARQGRVSSPLHF

J gene: TRBJ2-1
V gene: TRBV4-3
CDR3 length: 16
CDR3 protein: CASSPRGGRPSNEQFF

J gene: TRBJ2-2
V gene: TRBV19
CDR3 length: 16
CDR3 protein: CASSGGPDRGTGELFF

J gene: TRBJ1-4
V gene: TRBV4-1
CDR3 length: 18
CDR3 protein: CASSSRRDISETNEKLFF

J gene: TRBJ2-3
V gene: TRBV6-4
CDR3 length: 16
CDR3 protein: CASSDGTSDCTDTQYF

J gene: TRBJ1-2
V gene: TRBV7-9
CDR3 length: 17
CDR3 protein: CASSLVSGFRPNYGYTF

J gene: TRBJ2-7
V gene: TRBV21-1
CDR3 length: 15
CDR3 protein: CASSKARQGVHEQYF

J gene: TRBJ2-5
V gene: TRBV2
CDR3 length: 15
CDR3 protein: CASSEARPSWKTQYF

J gene: TRBJ1-6
V gene: TRBV19
CDR3 length: 13
CDR3 protein: CASRRVGNSPLHF

J gene: TRBJ1-1
V gene: TRBV2
CDR3 length: 21
CDR3 protein: CASSESCRMTGGVEKNTEAFF

J gene: TRBJ1-1
V gene: TRBV9
CDR3 length: 21
CDR3 protein: CASSPQVGKPRDRYMNTEAFF

J gene: TRBJ2-3
V gene: TRBV10-1
CDR3 length: 14
CDR3 protein: CASSGPGVADTQYF

J gene: TRBJ1-1
V gene: TRBV19
CDR3 length: 15
CDR3 protein: CASSISPGGYTEAFF

J gene: TRBJ1-5
V gene: TRBV6-6
CDR3 length: 16
CDR3 protein: CASRRPGQGLNQPQHF

J gene: TRBJ2-3
V gene: TRBV4-3
CDR3 length: 18
CDR3 protein: CASSQRSRQGPITDTQYF

J gene: TRBJ2-4
V gene: TRBV27
CDR3 length: 15
CDR3 protein: CASSYGGEAKNIQYF

J gene: TRBJ2-1
V gene: TRBV7-9
CDR3 length: 16
CDR3 protein: CASSFGLAGGHSEQFF

J gene: TRBJ2-2
V gene: TRBV28
CDR3 length: 14
CDR3 protein: CASSTTGVPGELFF

J gene: TRBJ1-1
V gene: TRBV5-6
CDR3 length: 15
CDR3 protein: CASSWTGGGDTEAFF

J gene: TRBJ2-3
V gene: TRBV28
CDR3 length: 16
CDR3 protein: CASSSPTSGGTDTQYF

J gene: TRBJ2-7
V gene: TRBV7-2
CDR3 length: 15
CDR3 protein: CASSHKTGGAGEQYF

J gene: TRBJ1-2
V gene: TRBV27
CDR3 length: 13
CDR3 protein: CASTPTVPYGYTF

J gene: TRBJ2-7
V gene: TRBV5-1
CDR3 length: 12
CDR3 protein: CASSLEAGEQYF

J gene: TRBJ2-7
V gene: TRBV18
CDR3 length: 15
CDR3 protein: CASSPRQGADYEQYF

J gene: TRBJ1-5
V gene: TRBV5-1
CDR3 length: 14
CDR3 protein: CASSLGTDSQPQHF

J gene: TRBJ2-1
V gene: TRBV7-2
CDR3 length: 18
CDR3 protein: CASSRGVAGGQNSPEQFF